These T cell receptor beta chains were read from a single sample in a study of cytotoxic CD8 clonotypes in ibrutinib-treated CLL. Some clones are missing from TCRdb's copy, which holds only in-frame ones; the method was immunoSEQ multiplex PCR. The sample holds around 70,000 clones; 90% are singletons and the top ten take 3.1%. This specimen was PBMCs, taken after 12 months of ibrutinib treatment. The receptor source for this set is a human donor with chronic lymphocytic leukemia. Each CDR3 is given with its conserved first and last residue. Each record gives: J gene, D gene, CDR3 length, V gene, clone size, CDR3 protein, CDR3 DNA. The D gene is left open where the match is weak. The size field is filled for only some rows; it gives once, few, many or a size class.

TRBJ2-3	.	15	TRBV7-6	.	CASSLVDRGTDTQYF	TGTGCCAGCAGCCTCGTGGACCGGGGCACAGATACGCAGTATTTT
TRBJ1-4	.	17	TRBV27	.	CASSSLSTALYYEKLFF	TGTGCCAGCAGTTCCTTGTCCACAGCCCTCTACTATGAAAAACTGTTTTTT
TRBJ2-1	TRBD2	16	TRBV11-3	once	CASSLEGLAGVNEQFF	TGTGCCAGCAGCTTAGAAGGACTAGCGGGAGTAAATGAGCAGTTCTTC
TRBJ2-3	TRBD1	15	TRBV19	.	CASSIGDRGADTQYF	TGTGCCAGTAGTATAGGGGACAGGGGAGCAGATACGCAGTATTTT
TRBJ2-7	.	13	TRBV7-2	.	CASSPVRTFGQYF	TGTGCCAGCAGCCCCGTCCGGACCTTCGGGCAGTACTTC
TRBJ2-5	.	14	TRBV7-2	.	CASSLDWLTETQYF	TGTGCCAGCAGCTTAGATTGGTTAACGGAGACCCAGTACTTC
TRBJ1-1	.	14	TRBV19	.	CASSTGTVNTEAFF	TGTGCCAGTAGTACAGGGACGGTGAACACTGAAGCTTTCTTT
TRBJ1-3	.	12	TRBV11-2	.	CASSFRGNTIYF	TGTGCCAGCAGCTTTCGGGGAAACACCATATATTTT
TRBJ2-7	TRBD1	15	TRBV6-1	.	CASSEAGGYPYEQYF	TGTGCCAGCAGTGAAGCAGGGGGCTATCCCTACGAGCAGTACTTC
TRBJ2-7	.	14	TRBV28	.	CASSLSAETYEQYF	TGTGCCAGCAGTTTATCGGCGGAGACCTACGAGCAGTACTTC
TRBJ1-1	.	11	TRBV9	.	CASSAGGEAFF	TGTGCCAGCAGCGCGGGAGGAGAAGCTTTCTTT
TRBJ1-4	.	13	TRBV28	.	CASSLQGWEKLFF	TGTGCCAGCAGTTTACAGGGGTGGGAAAAACTGTTTTTT
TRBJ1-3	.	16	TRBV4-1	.	CASSQAKASAGNTIYF	TGCGCCAGCAGCCAAGCCAAGGCCTCCGCTGGAAACACCATATATTTT
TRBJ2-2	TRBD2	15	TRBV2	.	CASRGTTTNTGELFF	TGTGCCAGCCGAGGGACTACTACGAACACCGGGGAGCTGTTTTTT
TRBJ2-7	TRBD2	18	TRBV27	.	CASSAPGLAGGLVYEQYF	TGTGCCAGCAGTGCCCCGGGACTAGCGGGAGGATTAGTCTACGAGCAGTACTTC
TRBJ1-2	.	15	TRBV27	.	CASSAFRGATNGYTF	TGTGCCAGCAGTGCGTTTCGGGGGGCGACAAATGGCTACACCTTC
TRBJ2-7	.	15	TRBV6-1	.	CASSTDHGSLYEQYF	TGTGCCAGCAGTACCGACCATGGATCCCTCTACGAGCAGTACTTC
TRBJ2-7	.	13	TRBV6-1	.	CASSRGSVYEQYF	TGTGCCAGCAGCAGGGGATCCGTGTACGAGCAGTACTTC
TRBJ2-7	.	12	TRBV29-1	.	CSVEDSRDEQYF	TGCAGCGTTGAAGATAGTCGGGACGAGCAGTACTTC
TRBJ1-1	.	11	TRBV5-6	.	CASSWGAVFFF	TGTGCCAGCAGCTGGGGGGCTGTTTTTTTCTTT
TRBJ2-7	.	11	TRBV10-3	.	CATSDSVSKYF	TGTGCCACTAGCGACAGCGTTTCAAAGTACTTC
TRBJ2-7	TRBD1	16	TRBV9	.	CASSVVQGAKSYEQYF	TGTGCCAGCAGCGTAGTTCAGGGGGCAAAATCCTACGAGCAGTACTTC